This entry features one TCR beta chain sequence. This sample was included in a study of blood T cell repertoires in COVID-19. This CDR3 has 16 amino acids. Germline lookup yields CDR1 KGHSH and CDR2 LQKENI. J lost 1 base, V lost 1 base, and 2 bases had no gene match. Ages ranged from about 18 to 89 years, with residence in approximately 25 US areas. Repertoires were generated with immunoSEQ multiplex PCR, while TCRdb's copy carries only in-frame clones and drops some. The profile shows approximately 150,000 clones, over 80% of them singletons. V gene TRBV18 combines with J gene TRBJ2-2; 8 nucleotides align to TRBD1. Sequencing was done on a sample of PBMCs or T cells enriched from blood (not recorded which). This clonotype originated in a man aged 70-80 years who had been exposed to COVID-19. CDR3 loop: CASSPRGTGNTGELFF. CDR3 bases: TGTGCCAGCTCACCACGGGGGACAGGGAACACCGGGGAGCTGTTTTTT.